Below are 26 T cell receptor beta chains sequenced from a single sample in a study of OX40 agonist ivuxolimab in advanced cancers. Profiling relied on immunoSEQ multiplex PCR, and the TCRdb table lists in-frame clones only, not all of them. The table records some 70,000 clones, around 87% of them present only once. The sequencing here drew on CD4+ or CD8+ T cells sorted from blood, taken in a trial of the OX40 agonist ivuxolimab. Receptor source: an adult with an advanced solid tumor such as melanoma, head and neck, liver or kidney cancer.

The chain uses TRBV18 and TRBJ2-1; no clear D. Deletions cut 2 bases from V and 7 bases from J, with 3 bases between. Germline CDR1 and CDR2: KGHSH and LQKENI. CDR3 length equals 11 residues. Here the CDR3 DNA reads TGTGCCAGCTCACCAGAAAATGAGCAGTTCTTC. Translating it yields CASSPENEQFF.

This chain connects TRBV5-1 to TRBJ2-5, with D possibly being TRBD2 (6 bases). CDR1 and CDR2 (germline): SGHRS, YFSETQ. V was clipped by 4 bases and J by 3 bases, with 10 bases between them. The CDR3 loop spans 13 amino acids. CDR3 amino acids: CASSNQREETQYF. In DNA form, the CDR3 reads TGCGCCAGCAGCAACCAGCGGGAAGAGACCCAGTACTTC.

The chain combines TRBV28 with TRBJ1-5; TRBD1 agrees at 9 bases. The CDR3 covers 14 residues. V was pared by 5 bases and J by 4 bases, with 3 bases of the junction left unmatched. Germline CDR1 and CDR2: MDHEN and SYDVKM. DNA for the CDR3: TGTGCCAGCAGTCGGGACAGGGCGAATCAGCCCCAGCATTTT. This encodes CASSRDRANQPQHF.

CDR3 protein: CASRKSTDTQYF. In DNA, the CDR3 is TGTGCCAGCAGGAAAAGCACAGATACGCAGTATTTT. J is TRBJ2-3 and V is TRBV6-5; D gene unclear. The ends were cut back, 6 bases at V and 0 bases at J, with 4 bases in the middle. Per the germline V gene, CDR1 is MNHEY and CDR2 is SVGAGI. This CDR3 has 12 residues.

This clone was counted a single time. J is TRBJ2-5 and V is TRBV27; the match to TRBD2 covers 14 bases. Germline CDR1 reads MNHEY; CDR2 reads SMNVEV (reference sequence). The CDR3 sequence is 16 residues long. V shed 4 bases and J 7 bases; nucleotides not matched to a gene: 8. The CDR3 protein is CASSSGTSGRSGTQYF. The CDR3 DNA reads TGTGCCAGCAGTTCCGGGACTAGCGGGAGATCGGGGACCCAGTACTTC.

The chain couples TRBV4-2 to TRBJ2-5; D is perhaps TRBD1 or TRBD2 (5 bases each). The tail of the sequence fits TRBJ2-7 better, so the J call may be wrong. The germline V gene has CDR1 LGHNA and CDR2 YNFKEQ. The CDR3 loop spans 16 amino acids. CDR3 residues: CASSQAGTEAIYEQYF. CDR3 bases: TGTGCCAGCAGCCAGGCCGGGACGGAGGCCATCTACGAGCAGTACTTC.

DNA for the CDR3: TGCGCCAGCAGCCAAGTAGCGGGAGACACAGATACGCAGTATTTT. Amino acids: CASSQVAGDTDTQYF. The genes are TRBV4-1 and TRBJ2-3; 9 nucleotides line up with TRBD2. Germline V gives CDR1 MGHRA, CDR2 YSYEKL. J was trimmed by 2 bases and V by 1 base; bases with no gene match: 1. This CDR3 contains 15 residues.

This clone was picked up one time. The chain couples TRBV30 to TRBJ2-3; D gene ambiguous. Looked up from germline, CDR1 is GTSNPN and CDR2 is SVGIG (reference sequence). V lost 0 bases, J lost 5 bases, and 6 bases lay in between. The CDR3 consists of 12 residues. CDR3 amino acids: CAWSVPGDTQYF. CDR3 DNA sequence: TGTGCCTGGAGTGTACCGGGAGATACGCAGTATTTT.

This chain joins TRBV28 and TRBJ2-5; D is possibly TRBD1 (5 bases). The CDR3 has 13 residues. Germline V gene sequence: CDR1 MDHEN, CDR2 SYDVKM. V shed 4 bases and J shed 7 bases, with 13 bases lying between them. This CDR3 reads CASSSPGFRTQYF. For the CDR3, the DNA is TGTGCCAGCAGTTCCCCAGGGTTTAGGACCCAGTACTTC.

This chain connects TRBV4-1 to TRBJ2-7; TRBD2 matches 8 bases. The CDR3 contains 14 residues. J gave up 5 bases and V 1 base, and 4 bases lay outside the gene matches. Germline lookup yields CDR1 MGHRA and CDR2 YSYEKL. The CDR3 spells CASSQAGRADEQYF. The CDR3 bases are TGCGCCAGCAGCCAAGCCGGGAGGGCCGACGAGCAGTACTTC.

Only one count was recorded for this clone. CDR3 in DNA: TGTGCCAGTAGTATACCTAGGTATGACAATGAGCAGTTCTTC. It is translated as CASSIPRYDNEQFF. The J gene is TRBJ2-1, the V gene TRBV19; D not certain. This CDR3 is built from 14 residues. Germline V gene lookup returns CDR1 LNHDA and CDR2 SQIVND (reference sequence). The V and J ends lost 2 bases and 5 bases respectively, with 10 bases between them. The whole variable domain, filled in from reference TRBV19 and TRBJ2-1, reads DGGITQSPKYLFRKEGQNVTLSCEQNLNHDAMYWYRQDPGQGLRLIYYSQIVNDFQKGDIAEGYSVSREKKESFPLTVTSAQKNPTAFYLCASSIPRYDNEQFFGPGTRLTVL.

J is TRBJ1-2 and V is TRBV28; D gene unclear. CDR1 and CDR2 (germline): MDHEN, SYDVKM. This CDR3 is built from 14 residues. V lost 5 bases, J lost 2 bases, and 12 bases lay in between. In DNA form, the CDR3 reads TGTGCCAGCAGTGGGTTAGCGGGGAACTATGGCTACACCTTC. Its translation: CASSGLAGNYGYTF.

This clone came up once. This chain links TRBV6-6 with TRBJ2-1, with 10 bases fitting TRBD2. The trim removed 2 bases at V and 7 bases at J, leaving 5 bases unmatched. This CDR3 is built from 15 residues. Germline CDR1 is MNHNY and CDR2 is SVGAGI (reference sequence). Here the CDR3 reads CASSYGASGSNEQFF. CDR3 sequence (DNA): TGTGCCAGCAGTTACGGGGCTAGCGGGAGTAATGAGCAGTTCTTC.

V and J are TRBV6-5 and TRBJ1-5, with a weak D call TRBD1 (6 bases). V was cut by 5 bases and J by 0 bases, with 11 bases left in between. The CDR3 covers 15 residues. CDR1 and CDR2 (germline): MNHEY, SVGAGI. The CDR3 sequence is CASSRDRFSNQPQHF. In nucleotides, the CDR3 is TGTGCCAGCAGTCGAGACAGGTTTAGCAATCAGCCCCAGCATTTT.

The chain combines TRBV7-3 with TRBJ2-1; no clear D. Germline V CDR1 and CDR2: SGHTA, FQGTGA. The V and J ends lost 5 bases and 9 bases respectively, with 17 bases between them. There are 14 residues in the CDR3. CDR3 loop: CASSPSWQSSEQFF. The CDR3 nucleotides read TGTGCCAGCAGCCCGTCGTGGCAGTCAAGTGAGCAGTTCTTC.

V gene TRBV9 combines with J gene TRBJ2-7; D may correspond to TRBD1 or TRBD2 (5 bases each). The V end lost 0 bases, the J end lost 2 bases, and 12 bases lay between the germline ends. This CDR3 spans 15 amino acids. The germline V gene has CDR1 SGDLS and CDR2 YYNGEE. CDR3 sequence: CASSVAYGTAYEQYF. In DNA, the CDR3 is TGTGCCAGCAGCGTAGCTTACGGGACGGCCTACGAGCAGTACTTC.

This clone turned up a few times. This chain uses TRBV28 with TRBJ2-3, with D unresolved. V was clipped by 3 bases and J by 5 bases, with 12 bases between them. CDR1 and CDR2 from the germline V gene are MDHEN and SYDVKM. The CDR3 runs to 14 residues. The CDR3 nucleotides are TGTGCCAGCAGTTTGGGTCCCAGCGAAGATACGCAGTATTTT. It codes for CASSLGPSEDTQYF.

The chain links TRBV5-1 to TRBJ2-2, with TRBD2 identical over 12 bases. Germline CDR1 SGHRS, CDR2 YFSETQ. Losses at the gene ends were 4 bases for V and 4 bases for J; bases not matched to a gene: 8. The CDR3 is 17 residues long. Here the CDR3 DNA reads TGCGCCAGCAGCACTCCGGGACTAGCGGGCCTCACCGGGGAGCTGTTTTTT. The encoded protein is CASSTPGLAGLTGELFF.

This clone has a single count. The chain combines TRBV2 with TRBJ2-4, with 7 bases lining up with TRBD1. From germline, CDR1 is SNHLY and CDR2 FYNNEI. CDR3 length: 18 amino acids. After removal of 5 bases from V and 0 bases from J, the junction contained 13 bases not matched to a gene. CDR3 residues: CASSSILTGALAKNIQYF. The CDR3 nucleotides are TGTGCCAGCAGTTCCATACTCACAGGGGCATTAGCCAAAAACATTCAGTACTTC.

The chain recombines TRBV7-8 with TRBJ2-3; 9 bases match TRBD2. This CDR3 contains 15 residues. V was pared by 0 bases and J by 3 bases, with 1 base of the junction left unmatched. Germline assignment: CDR1 SGHVS and CDR2 FQNEAQ. The CDR3 spells CASSLASGRTDTQYF. CDR3 DNA: TGTGCCAGCAGCTTAGCCAGCGGGAGGACAGATACGCAGTATTTT.

J is TRBJ2-3 and V is TRBV27; D tentatively fits TRBD1 or TRBD2 (6 bases each). V gave up 5 bases and J gave up 3 bases, with 15 bases separating them. Germline loops: CDR1 MNHEY, CDR2 SMNVEV (reference sequence). The CDR3 has 15 amino acids. The DNA for the CDR3 is TGTGCCAGCAGTAGGTTGCAGGGGAGGACAGATACGCAGTATTTT. Translated, it gives CASSRLQGRTDTQYF.

This clone appeared once. This rearrangement joins TRBV18 to TRBJ2-1; D not certain. Germline CDR1 KGHSH, CDR2 LQKENI. This CDR3 region has 14 residues. V was trimmed by 1 base and J by 3 bases, leaving 7 bases between them. The CDR3 here is CASSPQGSYNEQFF. The CDR3 nucleotides read TGTGCCAGCTCACCACAGGGAAGCTACAATGAGCAGTTCTTC. Full variable domain (remainder filled in from reference TRBV18 and TRBJ2-1): NAGVMQNPRHLVRRRGQEARLRCSPMKGHSHVYWYRQLPEEGLKFMVYLQKENIIDESGMPKERFSAEFPKEGPSILRIQQVVRGDSAAYFCASSPQGSYNEQFFGPGTRLTVL.

V usage is TRBV6-4 and J usage is TRBJ1-5; maybe TRBD1 (6 bases). This CDR3 has 15 amino acids. Germline V lookup: CDR1 MRHNA, CDR2 SNTAGT. V shed 5 bases and J shed 6 bases, with 17 bases lying between them. The CDR3 DNA follows: TGTGCCAGCAGTACAGGACAGTGCCTTAGTCAGCCCCAGCATTTT. As protein: CASSTGQCLSQPQHF.

The chain combines TRBV7-2 with TRBJ2-1; 8 bases are shared with TRBD2. In germline, CDR1 is SGHTA, CDR2 FQGNSA. The CDR3 sequence is 17 residues long. The V segment lost 2 bases and the J segment 1 base; nucleotides outside the gene matches: 7. CDR3 DNA: TGTGCCAGCAGCTTATCTTTTAGCGGGACTTCCTACAATGAGCAGTTCTTC. It yields the protein CASSLSFSGTSYNEQFF.

Only a few counts were recorded for this clone. This chain uses TRBV7-6 with TRBJ1-1; D remains unclear. Germline V gene data show CDR1 as SGHVS and CDR2 as FNYEAQ. CDR3 size: 13 residues. V shed 5 bases and J shed 1 base, with 8 bases lying between them. CDR3 in DNA: TGTGCCAGCAGCCGGCTACAGAACACTGAAGCTTTCTTT. Translation gives CASSRLQNTEAFF.

This clone was seen once. This chain links TRBV7-9 with TRBJ2-2; weak D call: TRBD2 (6 bases). The CDR3 covers 16 residues. Trimming stripped 1 base from V and 4 bases from J, with 13 bases between. Per germline, CDR1 SEHNR and CDR2 FQNEAQ (reference sequence). CDR3 DNA: TGTGCCAGCAGCTTAGATAGTAGCGGCTTCACCGGGGAGCTGTTTTTT. Translating it yields CASSLDSSGFTGELFF.